The 15 T cell receptor beta chains reported below all come from one sample, sequenced in a study of identical twins. MiXCR, run by TCRdb on the 5' RACE reads, gives a single entry per CDR3 protein. This sample yields 450,000 to 650,000 distinct CDR3 sequences, of which around 9.6% are seen a single time; around 3.2% belongs to the top ten. The same data also went into a second study, on yellow fever vaccine responses in identical twins.

Sequences were obtained from PBMCs. These receptors all stem from a woman in her late teens or twenties in good health.

There are a few counts of this clonotype. The chain links TRBV7-9 to TRBJ2-7, with D tentatively TRBD1 or TRBD2 (6 bases each). This CDR3 has 17 amino acids. The V end lost 5 bases, the J end lost 0 bases, and 20 bases lay between the germline ends. Germline CDR1 reads SEHNR; CDR2 reads FQNEAQ (reference sequence). The CDR3 is CASSQCHGGCSSYEQYF. DNA for the CDR3: TGTGCCAGCAGCCAATGCCACGGGGGCTGCAGCTCCTACGAGCAGTACTTC.

This clonotype was recorded many times. This sequence joins TRBV5-1 and TRBJ2-7; D could derive from TRBD1 or TRBD2 (6 bases each). V was trimmed by 4 bases and J by 3 bases, leaving 14 bases between them. Germline CDR1 SGHRS, CDR2 YFSETQ. This CDR3 has 14 amino acids. The CDR3 here is CASSRGALNYEQYF. Here the CDR3 DNA reads TGCGCCAGCAGCAGGGGGGCGTTAAACTACGAGCAGTACTTC.

The chain carries TRBV6-5 and TRBJ2-7; D is perhaps TRBD1 (6 bases). Trimming removed 6 bases at V and 4 bases at J, with 10 bases between. Germline lookup yields CDR1 MNHEY and CDR2 SVGAGI. This CDR3 comprises 12 residues. The CDR3: CASRTTGYEQYF. DNA of the CDR3: TGTGCCAGCAGAACTACAGGGTACGAGCAGTACTTC.

This clonotype was recorded a few times. V is TRBV14 and J is TRBJ2-3; D not resolved. Between the trimmed V and J ends, which lost 1 base and 8 bases, there was a span of 10 bases. Germline V CDR1 and CDR2: SGHDN, FVKESK. The CDR3 length is 13 residues. The CDR3 loop reads CASSQVDVVTQYF. The CDR3 DNA reads TGTGCCAGCAGCCAAGTGGATGTGGTTACGCAGTATTTT.

The chain combines TRBV30 with TRBJ2-3, with D hard to call. CDR3 length: 11 residues. CDR1 is GTSNPN, CDR2 SVGIG, per germline (reference sequence). V lost 3 bases and J 5 bases, leaving 6 bases between the germline ends. The DNA for the CDR3 is TGTGCCTGGAGCGATAAAGATACGCAGTATTTT. Protein: CAWSDKDTQYF.

V and J are TRBV11-2 and TRBJ2-3, with D perhaps TRBD2 (7 bases). From germline, CDR1 is SGHAT and CDR2 FQNNGV. The CDR3 consists of 18 residues. Between the trimmed V and J ends, which lost 4 bases and 2 bases, there was a span of 22 bases. The CDR3 DNA sequence: TGTGCCAGCAGCTCCGGTGAGGTGGGAGGGGGGAACACAGATACGCAGTATTTT. This sequence encodes CASSSGEVGGGNTDTQYF.

A word on this clonotype: One end of the junction fails to match germline, which may point to a read error. V gene TRBV7-9 combines with J gene TRBJ2-5, with 8 bases aligning to TRBD2. The CDR3 has 14 residues. Germline V gives CDR1 SEHNR, CDR2 FQNEAQ (reference sequence). The CDR3 is CASSIAGYGETQYF. DNA of the CDR3: TGTGCCAGCAGCATAGCGGGGTACGGGGAGACCCAGTACTTC.

This chain links TRBV6-2 or TRBV6-3 with TRBJ2-3; a weak D match, TRBD1 (5 bases). There are 15 residues in the CDR3. With 6 bases removed from V and 4 bases from J, the gap between germline ends came to 17 bases. Per the germline V gene, CDR1 is MNHEY and CDR2 is SVGEGT. The CDR3: CASSHTGAPSDTQYF. The CDR3 DNA reads as TGTGCCAGCAGCCACACAGGCGCGCCCTCAGATACGCAGTATTTT.

The V gene is TRBV2, the J gene TRBJ2-7, with D possibly TRBD2 on 5 matching bases. The germline V gene encodes CDR1 SNHLY and CDR2 FYNNEI. This CDR3 comprises 17 residues. Trimming stripped 3 bases from V and 3 bases from J, with 21 bases between. For the CDR3, the DNA is TGTGCCAGCAGTGATCCCCCTACTAGTTTCATAGGCTACGAGCAGTACTTC. Translating gives CASSDPPTSFIGYEQYF.

This chain joins TRBV4-1 and TRBJ2-7; D may be TRBD2 (6 bases). Germline V gene lookup returns CDR1 MGHRA and CDR2 YSYEKL. This CDR3 has 15 residues. Trimming removed 3 bases at V and 4 bases at J, with 16 bases between. This chain's CDR3 is CASSHPPGGRYEQYF. CDR3 DNA sequence: TGCGCCAGCAGCCATCCCCCCGGAGGGAGGTACGAGCAGTACTTC.

Many counts were recorded for this clonotype. The chain carries TRBV12-3 or TRBV12-4 and TRBJ1-1; D ambiguous. V gave up 7 bases and J gave up 1 base, with 16 bases separating them. The CDR3 has 15 amino acids. The DNA for the CDR3 is TGTGCCAGCACCCCACGGGTTGGGTCGAACACTGAAGCTTTCTTT. It yields the protein CASTPRVGSNTEAFF.

The sample holds a few counts of this clonotype. The gene calls are TRBV20-1 and TRBJ2-7, with D maybe TRBD2 (5 bases). Germline V lookup: CDR1 DFQATT, CDR2 SNEGSKA (reference sequence). The V end lost 1 base, the J end lost 1 base, and 11 bases lay between the germline ends. This CDR3 has 14 amino acids. The CDR3 nucleotides are TGCAGTGCTAGAGGGCGGGCGGCGTCCTACGAGCAGTACTTC. Translating it yields CSARGRAASYEQYF.

The CDR3 DNA reads as TGTGCCAGCAGTTTAGACGGGTTAGGTGGCTACACCTTC. Encoded protein: CASSLDGLGGYTF. V and J are TRBV27 and TRBJ1-2; no clear D gene. V was trimmed by 2 bases and J by 7 bases, leaving 11 bases between them. Germline values: CDR1 MNHEY, CDR2 SMNVEV (reference sequence). This CDR3 region has 13 residues.

This clonotype appeared many times. This chain links TRBV20-1 with TRBJ2-7; TRBD2 matches at 8 bases. The length of the CDR3 is 15 residues. Trimming at V came to 1 base and at J to 0 bases, leaving 5 bases not matched to a gene. Germline V gives CDR1 DFQATT, CDR2 SNEGSKA (reference sequence). As DNA, the CDR3 is TGCAGTGCTAGAGGGACTAGCCCAAACTCCTACGAGCAGTACTTC. Its translation is CSARGTSPNSYEQYF.

The chain couples TRBV4-3 to TRBJ1-2; 8 positions match TRBD1. Germline lookup yields CDR1 LGHNA and CDR2 YSLEER. J gave up 7 bases and V 1 base, and 8 bases lay outside the gene matches. The CDR3 is 15 amino acids. CDR3: CASSQGAGGAFGYTF. The CDR3 DNA reads TGCGCCAGCAGCCAAGGTGCAGGGGGCGCATTTGGCTACACCTTC.